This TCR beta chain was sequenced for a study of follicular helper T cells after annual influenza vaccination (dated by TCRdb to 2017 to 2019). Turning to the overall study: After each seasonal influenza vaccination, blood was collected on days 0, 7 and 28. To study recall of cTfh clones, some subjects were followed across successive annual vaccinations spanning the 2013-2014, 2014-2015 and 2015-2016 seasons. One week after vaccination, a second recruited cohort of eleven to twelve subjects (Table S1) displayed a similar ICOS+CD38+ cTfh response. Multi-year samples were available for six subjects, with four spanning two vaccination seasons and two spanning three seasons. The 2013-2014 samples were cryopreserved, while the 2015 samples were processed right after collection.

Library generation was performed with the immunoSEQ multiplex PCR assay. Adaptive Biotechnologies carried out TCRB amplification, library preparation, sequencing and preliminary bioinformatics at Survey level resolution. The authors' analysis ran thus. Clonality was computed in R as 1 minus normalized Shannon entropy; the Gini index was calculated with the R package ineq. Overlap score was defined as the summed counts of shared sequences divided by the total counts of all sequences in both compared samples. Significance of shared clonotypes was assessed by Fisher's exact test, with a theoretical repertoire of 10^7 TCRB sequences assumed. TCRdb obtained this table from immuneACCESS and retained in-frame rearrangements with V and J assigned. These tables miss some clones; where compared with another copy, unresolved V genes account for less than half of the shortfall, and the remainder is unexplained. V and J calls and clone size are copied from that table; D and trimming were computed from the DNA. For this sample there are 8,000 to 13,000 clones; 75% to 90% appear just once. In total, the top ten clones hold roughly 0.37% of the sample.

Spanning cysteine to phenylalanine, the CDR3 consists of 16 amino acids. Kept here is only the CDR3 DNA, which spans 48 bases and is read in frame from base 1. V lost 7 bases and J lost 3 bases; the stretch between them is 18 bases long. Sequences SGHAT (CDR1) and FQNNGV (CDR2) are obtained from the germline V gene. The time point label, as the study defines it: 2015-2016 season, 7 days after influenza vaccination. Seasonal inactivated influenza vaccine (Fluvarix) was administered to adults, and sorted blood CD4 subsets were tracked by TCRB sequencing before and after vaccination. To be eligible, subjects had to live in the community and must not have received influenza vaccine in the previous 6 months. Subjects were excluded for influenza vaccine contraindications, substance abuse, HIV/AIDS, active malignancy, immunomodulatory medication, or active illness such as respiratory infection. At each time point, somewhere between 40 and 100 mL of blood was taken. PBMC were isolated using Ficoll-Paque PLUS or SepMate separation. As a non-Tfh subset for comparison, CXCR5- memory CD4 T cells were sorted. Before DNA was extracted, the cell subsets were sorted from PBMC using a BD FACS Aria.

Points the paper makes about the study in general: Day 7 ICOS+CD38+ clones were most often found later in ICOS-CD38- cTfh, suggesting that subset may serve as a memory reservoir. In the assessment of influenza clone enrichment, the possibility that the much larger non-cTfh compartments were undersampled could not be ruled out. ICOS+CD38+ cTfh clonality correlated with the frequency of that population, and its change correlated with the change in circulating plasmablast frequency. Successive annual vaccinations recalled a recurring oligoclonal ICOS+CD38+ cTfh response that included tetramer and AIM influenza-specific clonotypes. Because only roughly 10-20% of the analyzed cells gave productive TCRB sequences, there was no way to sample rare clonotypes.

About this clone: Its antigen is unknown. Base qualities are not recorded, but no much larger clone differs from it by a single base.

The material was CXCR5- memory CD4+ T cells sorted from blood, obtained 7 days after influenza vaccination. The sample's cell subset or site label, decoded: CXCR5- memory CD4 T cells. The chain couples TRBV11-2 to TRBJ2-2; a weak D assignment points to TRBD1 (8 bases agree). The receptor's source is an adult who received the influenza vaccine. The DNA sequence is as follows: TGTGCCAGCATACGAACAGGGGGGGTAGACACCGGGGAGCTGTTTTTT. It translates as CASIRTGGVDTGELFF.